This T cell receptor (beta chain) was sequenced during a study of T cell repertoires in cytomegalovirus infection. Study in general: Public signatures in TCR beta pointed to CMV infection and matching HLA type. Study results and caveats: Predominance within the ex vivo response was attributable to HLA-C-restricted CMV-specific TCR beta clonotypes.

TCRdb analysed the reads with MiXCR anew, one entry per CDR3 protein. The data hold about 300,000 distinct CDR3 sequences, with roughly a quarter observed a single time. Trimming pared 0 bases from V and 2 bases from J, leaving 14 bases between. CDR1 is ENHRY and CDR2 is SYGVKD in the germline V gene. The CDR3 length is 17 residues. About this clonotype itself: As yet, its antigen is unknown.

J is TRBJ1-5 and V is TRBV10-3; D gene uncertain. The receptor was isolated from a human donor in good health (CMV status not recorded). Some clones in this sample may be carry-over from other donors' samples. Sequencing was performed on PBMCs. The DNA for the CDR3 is TGTGCCATCAGTGAGTCGTCGAGATCCCCTGGCAATCAGCCCCAGCATTTT. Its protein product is CAISESSRSPGNQPQHF.